This is a list of T cell receptor beta chains from one sample in a study of T-cell memory formation after mild COVID-19. Via MiXCR, TCRdb re-called the 5' RACE reads, giving one row per CDR3 protein. Among 250,000 or so distinct CDR3 sequences, about 20% were seen once, and the ten largest hold roughly 24%. The sample taken for sequencing was PBMCs or a T cell subset sorted from them (not recorded which). These TCRs come from a young man who had mild COVID-19 (a few samples of this study predate the infection). Cell type and time point are not known. Each CDR3 is given with its conserved first and last residue. The D gene is left open where the match is weak. Not every row has a clone size; where given, it reads once, few, many or a size class.

d_call j_call cdr3_length clone_size v_call cdr3_aa cdr3_nt
- TRBJ2-3 14 - TRBV12-3/TRBV12-4 CASSFDSYADTQYF TGTGCCAGCAGTTTTGACTCTTATGCAGATACGCAGTATTTT
- TRBJ1-2 12 many TRBV7-2 CASSLAGYGYTF TGTGCCAGCAGCTTAGCCGGCTATGGCTACACCTTC
TRBD2 TRBJ2-1 13 few TRBV12-3/TRBV12-4 CASSYWAGGEQFF TGTGCCAGCAGTTACTGGGCGGGGGGCGAGCAGTTCTTC
- TRBJ2-3 11 once TRBV30 CAWEDTDTQYF TGTGCCTGGGAGGACACAGATACGCAGTATTTT
TRBD2 TRBJ2-3 13 many TRBV29-1 CSVEAGGKDTQYF TGCAGCGTGGAAGCGGGGGGGAAAGATACGCAGTATTTT
- TRBJ2-5 15 - TRBV5-1 CASSLISTDQETQYF TGCGCCAGCAGCTTGATCAGCACGGACCAAGAGACCCAGTACTTC
TRBD1 TRBJ1-2 15 few TRBV7-9 CASSSQDRANYGYTF TGTGCCAGCAGCTCCCAAGACAGGGCTAACTATGGCTACACCTTC
TRBD2 TRBJ2-7 15 - TRBV9 CASSASGGGPDEQYF TGTGCCAGCAGCGCGAGCGGGGGTGGTCCCGACGAGCAGTACTTC
- TRBJ1-1 16 - TRBV2 CASSPRSTGTGTEAFF TGTGCCAGCAGTCCCAGGAGCACAGGGACGGGCACTGAAGCTTTCTTT
- TRBJ1-6 13 - TRBV7-9 CASRASVNSPLHF TGTGCCAGTCGCGCCAGCGTTAATTCACCCCTCCACTTT
- TRBJ2-1 16 - TRBV4-2 CASSQDPGAAYNEQFF TGTGCCAGCAGCCAAGATCCGGGGGCCGCTTACAATGAGCAGTTCTTC
- TRBJ2-3 14 few TRBV5-1 CASSLTPQGDTQYF TGCGCCAGCAGCCTCACTCCTCAGGGAGATACGCAGTATTTT
- TRBJ2-3 15 few TRBV19 CASRSIRDGADTQYF TGTGCCAGCCGTAGTATTCGGGACGGGGCAGATACGCAGTATTTT
- TRBJ2-4 14 - TRBV7-2 CASSLVGVQNIQYF TGTGCCAGCAGCTTAGTCGGGGTTCAAAACATTCAGTACTTC
- TRBJ2-7 12 - TRBV27 CASSSSPYEQYF TGTGCCAGCAGTTCCTCCCCCTACGAGCAGTACTTC
- TRBJ1-6 14 - TRBV4-2 CASSQDPYNSPLHF TGTGCCAGCAGCCAAGACCCATATAATTCACCCCTCCACTTT
- TRBJ2-1 15 - TRBV7-2 CASSSTGAPGDEQFF TGTGCCAGCAGCTCAACCGGGGCCCCGGGCGATGAGCAGTTCTTC
- TRBJ1-1 13 - TRBV6-5 CASSYQGRTEAFF TGTGCCAGCAGTTATCAGGGGCGGACTGAAGCTTTCTTT
- TRBJ1-1 15 few TRBV4-1 CASTPMPTANTEAFF TGCGCCAGCACCCCTATGCCGACAGCGAACACTGAAGCTTTCTTT
TRBD1 TRBJ1-2 15 - TRBV20-1 CSARWGRGLSYGYTF TGCAGTGCTAGGTGGGGCAGGGGGCTATCCTATGGCTACACCTTC
TRBD2 TRBJ2-1 17 few TRBV7-7 CASSPWSQRGAYNEQFF TGTGCCAGCAGCCCATGGTCCCAGCGGGGGGCCTACAATGAGCAGTTCTTC
- TRBJ1-1 14 few TRBV6-2/TRBV6-3 CASSLPRMNTEAFF TGTGCCAGCAGCCTCCCCCGGATGAACACTGAAGCTTTCTTT
- TRBJ2-5 12 - TRBV12-3/TRBV12-4 CASSRQKETQYF TGTGCCAGCAGCAGGCAGAAAGAGACCCAGTACTTC
- TRBJ2-2 16 few TRBV3-1 CASSQAAQGGTGELFF TGTGCCAGCAGCCAAGCTGCCCAGGGGGGGACCGGGGAGCTGTTTTTT
- TRBJ1-2 11 - TRBV10-3 CAIGRGDGYTF TGTGCCATCGGCCGGGGCGATGGCTACACCTTC
- TRBJ2-2 15 - TRBV9 CASSVDPGNTGELFF TGTGCCAGCAGCGTAGACCCAGGGAACACCGGGGAGCTGTTTTTT
- TRBJ1-2 14 - TRBV28 CASADRTVYYGYTF TGTGCCAGCGCGGACCGGACGGTGTACTATGGCTACACCTTC
TRBD2 TRBJ2-3 15 many TRBV7-3 CASSLTRGGQDTQYF TGTGCCAGCAGCTTAACTCGGGGGGGCCAAGATACGCAGTATTTT
- TRBJ2-1 14 once TRBV6-2/TRBV6-3 CASSLSRWGDEQFF TGTGCCAGCAGTTTGTCACGGTGGGGCGATGAGCAGTTCTTC
- TRBJ2-5 11 many TRBV12-3/TRBV12-4 CASRGGETQYF TGTGCCAGCAGGGGGGGAGAGACCCAGTACTTC
TRBD2 TRBJ2-5 16 few TRBV12-3/TRBV12-4 CASSHPAGVLGETQYF TGTGCCAGCAGCCACCCTGCGGGGGTTCTCGGAGAGACCCAGTACTTC
- TRBJ2-3 15 few TRBV5-6 CASSLAGRVTDTQYF TGTGCCAGCAGCTTGGCCGGGCGGGTCACAGATACGCAGTATTTT
- TRBJ1-1 14 few TRBV11-2 CASSLSWVSTEAFF TGTGCCAGCAGCCTATCCTGGGTTAGCACTGAAGCTTTCTTT
TRBD1 TRBJ1-3 15 - TRBV7-2 CASRGQGSPGNTIYF TGTGCCAGCAGGGGACAGGGGAGTCCTGGAAACACCATATATTTT
- TRBJ1-5 14 few TRBV6-2/TRBV6-3 CASSYTPTDQPQHF TGTGCCAGCAGTTACACCCCCACCGATCAGCCCCAGCATTTT
- TRBJ2-1 14 many TRBV3-1 CASSQGIGVDEQFF TGTGCCAGCAGCCAGGGAATAGGGGTCGATGAGCAGTTCTTC
- TRBJ1-3 16 - TRBV12-3/TRBV12-4 CASSRPSSSSGNTIYF TGTGCCAGCAGTCGACCCTCATCAAGCTCTGGAAACACCATATATTTT
- TRBJ1-6 14 - TRBV7-6 CASSQEDRGSPLHF TGTGCCAGCAGCCAGGAAGACAGAGGATCACCCCTCCACTTT
- TRBJ2-1 11 many TRBV6-5 CASSNGNEQFF TGTGCCAGCAGTAACGGGAATGAGCAGTTCTTC
- TRBJ2-1 12 many TRBV2 CASDGGGDEQFF TGTGCCAGCGACGGAGGGGGAGATGAGCAGTTCTTC
- TRBJ2-7 15 few TRBV15 CATSSPRGRLGEQYF TGTGCCACCAGCTCCCCAAGGGGGAGGTTGGGCGAGCAGTACTTC
- TRBJ2-3 13 few TRBV12-3/TRBV12-4 CASRIAATDTQYF TGTGCCAGCAGGATTGCGGCGACAGATACGCAGTATTTT
- TRBJ2-6 16 - TRBV7-3 CASSPNGYSGANVLTF TGTGCCAGCAGCCCTAATGGCTACTCTGGGGCCAACGTCCTGACTTTC
- TRBJ2-1 13 - TRBV6-2/TRBV6-3 CASSRQAYNEQFF TGTGCCAGCAGCCGACAGGCATACAATGAGCAGTTCTTC
TRBD1 TRBJ2-7 14 - TRBV10-3 CAISVTGGVYEQYF TGTGCCATCAGTGTGACAGGGGGCGTCTACGAGCAGTACTTC
TRBD1 TRBJ1-3 16 few TRBV18 CASSPTTGNSGNTIYF TGTGCCAGCTCACCGACGACAGGGAACTCTGGAAACACCATATATTTT
- TRBJ1-5 15 few TRBV4-2 CASSQDGQFNQPQHF TGTGCCAGCAGCCAAGATGGGCAGTTCAATCAGCCCCAGCATTTT
TRBD1 TRBJ2-1 15 few TRBV7-2 CASRRIGTDYNEQFF TGTGCCAGCAGGAGAATCGGGACAGATTACAATGAGCAGTTCTTC
TRBD2 TRBJ2-7 15 many TRBV5-1 CASSFGGAAQDEQYF TGCGCCAGCAGCTTCGGGGGGGCGGCACAGGACGAGCAGTACTTC
TRBD2 TRBJ2-3 14 few TRBV20-1 CSARLAGFTDTQYF TGCAGTGCTAGGCTAGCGGGTTTCACAGATACGCAGTATTTT
TRBD1 TRBJ1-3 14 once TRBV20-1 CSAADRVSGNTIYF TGCAGTGCTGCGGACAGGGTCTCTGGAAACACCATATATTTT
TRBD1 TRBJ2-2 13 - TRBV7-9 CARAGTVTGELFF TGTGCCAGAGCCGGGACAGTCACCGGGGAGCTGTTTTTT
- TRBJ2-3 13 - TRBV29-1 CSVMITGTDTQYF TGCAGCGTGATGATCACGGGCACAGATACGCAGTATTTT
TRBD2 TRBJ2-2 15 - TRBV6-1 CASSRLAENTGELFF TGTGCCAGCAGTCGACTAGCGGAGAACACCGGGGAGCTGTTTTTT
- TRBJ1-6 16 - TRBV4-3 CASSRLNRRDNSPLHF TGCGCCAGCAGCCGACTGAACAGGAGAGATAATTCACCCCTCCACTTT
- TRBJ1-1 13 - TRBV5-1 CASSFSEYTEAFF TGCGCCAGCAGCTTCTCCGAGTACACTGAAGCTTTCTTT
- TRBJ1-1 15 - TRBV5-1 CASSFEGLKGTEAFF TGCGCCAGCAGCTTTGAGGGGTTAAAGGGCACTGAAGCTTTCTTT
- TRBJ2-4 11 many TRBV4-2 CASSQGRIQYF TGTGCCAGCAGCCAGGGGCGCATTCAGTACTTC
TRBD1 TRBJ1-2 14 - TRBV24-1 CATSDPDRGYGYTF TGTGCCACCAGTGATCCAGACAGGGGCTATGGCTACACCTTC